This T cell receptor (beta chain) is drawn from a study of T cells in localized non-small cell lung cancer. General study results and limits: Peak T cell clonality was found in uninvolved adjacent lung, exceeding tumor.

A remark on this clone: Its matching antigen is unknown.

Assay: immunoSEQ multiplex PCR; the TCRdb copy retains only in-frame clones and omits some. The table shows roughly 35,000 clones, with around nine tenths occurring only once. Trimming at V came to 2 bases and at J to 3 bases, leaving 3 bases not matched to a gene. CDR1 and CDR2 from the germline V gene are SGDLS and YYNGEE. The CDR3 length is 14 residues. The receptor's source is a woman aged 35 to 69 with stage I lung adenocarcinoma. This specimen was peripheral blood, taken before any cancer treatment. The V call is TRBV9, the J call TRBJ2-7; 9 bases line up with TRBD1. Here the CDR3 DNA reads TGTGCCAGCAGCGTCGGACAGGGGAACTACGAGCAGTACTTC. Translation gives CASSVGQGNYEQYF.